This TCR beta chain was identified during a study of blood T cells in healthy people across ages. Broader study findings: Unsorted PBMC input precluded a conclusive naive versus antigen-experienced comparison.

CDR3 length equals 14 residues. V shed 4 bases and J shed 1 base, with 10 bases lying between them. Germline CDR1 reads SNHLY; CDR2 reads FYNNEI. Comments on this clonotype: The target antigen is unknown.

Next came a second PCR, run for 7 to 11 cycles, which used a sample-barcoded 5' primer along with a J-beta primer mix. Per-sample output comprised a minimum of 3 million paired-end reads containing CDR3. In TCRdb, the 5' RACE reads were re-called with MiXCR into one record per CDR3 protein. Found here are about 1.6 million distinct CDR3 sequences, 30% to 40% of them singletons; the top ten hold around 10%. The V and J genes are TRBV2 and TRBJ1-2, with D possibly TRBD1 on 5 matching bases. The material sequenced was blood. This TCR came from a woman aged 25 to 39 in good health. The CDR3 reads CASSVATVNYGYTF. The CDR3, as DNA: TGTGCCAGCAGTGTCGCGACAGTTAACTATGGCTACACCTTC. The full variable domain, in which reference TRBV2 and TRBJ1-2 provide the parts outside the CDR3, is EPEVTQTPSHQVTQMGQEVILRCVPISNHLYFYWYRQILGQKVEFLVSFYNNEISEKSEIFDDQFSVERPDGSNFTLKIRSTKLEDSAMYFCASSVATVNYGYTFGSGTRLTVV.